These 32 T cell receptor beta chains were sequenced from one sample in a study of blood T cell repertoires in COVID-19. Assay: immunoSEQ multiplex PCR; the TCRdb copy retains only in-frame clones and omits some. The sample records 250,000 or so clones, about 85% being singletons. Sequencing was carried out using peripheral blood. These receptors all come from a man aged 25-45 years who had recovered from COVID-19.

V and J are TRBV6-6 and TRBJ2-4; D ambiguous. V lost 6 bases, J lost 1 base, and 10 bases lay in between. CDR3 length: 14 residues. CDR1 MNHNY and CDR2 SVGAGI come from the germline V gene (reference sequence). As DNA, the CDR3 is TGTGCCAGCAGGTCGTGGCTGGCCAAAAACATTCAGTACTTC. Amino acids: CASRSWLAKNIQYF.

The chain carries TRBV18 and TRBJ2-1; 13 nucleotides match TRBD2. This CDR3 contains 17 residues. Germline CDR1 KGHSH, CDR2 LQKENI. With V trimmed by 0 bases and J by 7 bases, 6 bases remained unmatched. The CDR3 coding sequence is TGTGCCAGCTCACCACCCCAACTAGCGGGGGGGCGAAATGAGCAGTTCTTC. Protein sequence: CASSPPQLAGGRNEQFF. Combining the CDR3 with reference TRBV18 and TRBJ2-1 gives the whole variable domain NAGVMQNPRHLVRRRGQEARLRCSPMKGHSHVYWYRQLPEEGLKFMVYLQKENIIDESGMPKERFSAEFPKEGPSILRIQQVVRGDSAAYFCASSPPQLAGGRNEQFFGPGTRLTVL.

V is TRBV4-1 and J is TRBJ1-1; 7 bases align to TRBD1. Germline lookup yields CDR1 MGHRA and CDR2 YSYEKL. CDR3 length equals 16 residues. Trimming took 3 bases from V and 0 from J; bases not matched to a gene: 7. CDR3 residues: CASSHDRESMNTEAFF. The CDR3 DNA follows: TGCGCCAGCAGCCACGACAGGGAGTCAATGAACACTGAAGCTTTCTTT.

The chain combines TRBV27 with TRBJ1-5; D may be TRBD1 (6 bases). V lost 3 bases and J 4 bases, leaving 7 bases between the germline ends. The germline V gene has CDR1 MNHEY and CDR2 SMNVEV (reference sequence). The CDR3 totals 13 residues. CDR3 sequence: CASSFQGNQPQHF. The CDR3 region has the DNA TGTGCCAGCAGTTTCCAGGGGAATCAGCCCCAGCATTTT.

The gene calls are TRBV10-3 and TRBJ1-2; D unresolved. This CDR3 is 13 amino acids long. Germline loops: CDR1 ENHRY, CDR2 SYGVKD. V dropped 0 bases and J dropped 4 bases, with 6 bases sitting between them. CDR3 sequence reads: CAISESLGYGYTF. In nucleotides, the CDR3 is TGTGCCATCAGTGAGTCTCTCGGCTATGGCTACACCTTC.

CDR3 residues: CASSPTGRTEAFF. In DNA form, the CDR3 reads TGTGCCAGCAGTCCGACAGGGAGGACTGAAGCTTTCTTT. The chain carries TRBV2 and TRBJ1-1, with 7 bases fitting TRBD1. The germline CDR1 and CDR2 sequences are SNHLY and FYNNEI. CDR3 length: 13 amino acids. J gave up 5 bases and V 5 bases, and 5 bases lay outside the gene matches.

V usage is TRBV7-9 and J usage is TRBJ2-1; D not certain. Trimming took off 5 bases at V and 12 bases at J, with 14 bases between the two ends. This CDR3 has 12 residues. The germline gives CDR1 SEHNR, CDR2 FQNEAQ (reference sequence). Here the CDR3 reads CASSPPSGWQFF. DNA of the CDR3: TGTGCCAGCAGCCCTCCTAGTGGATGGCAGTTCTTC. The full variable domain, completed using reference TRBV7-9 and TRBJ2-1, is DTGVSQNPRHKITKRGQNVTFRCDPISEHNRLYWYRQTLGQGPEFLTYFQNEAQLEKSRLLSDRFSAERPKGSFSTLEIQRTEQGDSAMYLCASSPPSGWQFFGPGTRLTVL.

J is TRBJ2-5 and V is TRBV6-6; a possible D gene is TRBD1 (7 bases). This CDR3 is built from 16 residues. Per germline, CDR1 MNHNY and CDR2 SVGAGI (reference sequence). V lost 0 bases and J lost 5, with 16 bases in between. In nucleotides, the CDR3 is TGTGCCAGCAGTTACTCGATAGGCCCAGGGGGGGAGACCCAGTACTTC. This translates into CASSYSIGPGGETQYF.

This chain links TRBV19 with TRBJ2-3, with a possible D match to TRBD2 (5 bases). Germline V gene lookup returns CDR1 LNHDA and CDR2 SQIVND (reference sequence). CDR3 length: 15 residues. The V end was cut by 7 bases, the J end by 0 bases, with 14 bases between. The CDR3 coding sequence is TGTGCCAGTACCCCCTCCGGGGTGAGCACAGATACGCAGTATTTT. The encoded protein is CASTPSGVSTDTQYF.

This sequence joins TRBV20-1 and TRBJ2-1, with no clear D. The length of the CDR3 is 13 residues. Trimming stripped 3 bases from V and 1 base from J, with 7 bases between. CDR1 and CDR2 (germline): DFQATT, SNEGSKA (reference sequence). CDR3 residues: CSASTDSYNEQFF. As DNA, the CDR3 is TGCAGTGCTAGTACAGATTCCTACAATGAGCAGTTCTTC.

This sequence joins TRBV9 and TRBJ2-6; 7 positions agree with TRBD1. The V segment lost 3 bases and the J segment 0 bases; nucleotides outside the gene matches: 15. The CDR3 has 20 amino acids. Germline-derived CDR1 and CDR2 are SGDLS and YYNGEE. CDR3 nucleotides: TGTGCCAGCAGCGCCAAGCCCCGACAGGGCGGTTTCTCTGGGGCCAACGTCCTGACTTTC. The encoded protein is CASSAKPRQGGFSGANVLTF.

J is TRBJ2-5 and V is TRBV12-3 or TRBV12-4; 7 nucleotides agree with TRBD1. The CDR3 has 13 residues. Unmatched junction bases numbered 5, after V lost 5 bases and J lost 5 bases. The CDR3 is CASSPTGVETQYF. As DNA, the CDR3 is TGTGCCAGCAGTCCAACAGGGGTGGAGACCCAGTACTTC.

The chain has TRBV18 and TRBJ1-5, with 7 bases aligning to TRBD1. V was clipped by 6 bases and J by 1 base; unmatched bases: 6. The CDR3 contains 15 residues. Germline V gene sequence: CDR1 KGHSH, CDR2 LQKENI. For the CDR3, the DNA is TGTGCCAGCTCCCTTGACAGGGTAAGCAATCAGCCCCAGCATTTT. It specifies CASSLDRVSNQPQHF.

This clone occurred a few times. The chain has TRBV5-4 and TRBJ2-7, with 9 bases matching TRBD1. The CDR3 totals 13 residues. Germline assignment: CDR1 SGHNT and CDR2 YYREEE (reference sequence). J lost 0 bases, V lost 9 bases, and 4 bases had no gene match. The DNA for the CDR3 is TGTGCCACGGGGACAGGGAGCTCCTACGAGCAGTACGTC. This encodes CATGTGSSYEQYV.

CDR3 residues: CASSPTGETYEQYF. In DNA, the CDR3 is TGCGCCAGCAGCCCGACAGGGGAGACCTACGAGCAGTACTTC. The genes are TRBV5-1 and TRBJ2-7; TRBD1 aligns across 8 bases. Germline CDR1 and CDR2: SGHRS and YFSETQ. This CDR3 has 14 amino acids. V shed 4 bases and J 2 bases; nucleotides not matched to a gene: 5.

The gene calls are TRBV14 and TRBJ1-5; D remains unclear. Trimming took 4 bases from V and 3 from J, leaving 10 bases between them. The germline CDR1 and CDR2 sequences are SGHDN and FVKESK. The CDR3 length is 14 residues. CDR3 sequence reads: CASSPLGVNQPQHF. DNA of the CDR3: TGTGCCAGCAGCCCGCTGGGAGTCAATCAGCCCCAGCATTTT.

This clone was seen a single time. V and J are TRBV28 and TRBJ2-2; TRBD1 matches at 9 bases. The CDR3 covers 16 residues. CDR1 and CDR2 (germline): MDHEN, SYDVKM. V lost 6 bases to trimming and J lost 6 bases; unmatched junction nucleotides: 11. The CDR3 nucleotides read TGTGCCAGCAGCAGAACCGGGACAGGGTTTGCCGGGGAGCTGTTTTTT. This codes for CASSRTGTGFAGELFF.

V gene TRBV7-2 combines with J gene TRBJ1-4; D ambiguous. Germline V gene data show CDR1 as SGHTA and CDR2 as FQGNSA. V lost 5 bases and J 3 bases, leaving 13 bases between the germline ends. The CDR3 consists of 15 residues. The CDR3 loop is CASSPLGGANEKLFF. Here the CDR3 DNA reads TGTGCCAGCAGCCCCCTGGGAGGTGCTAATGAAAAACTGTTTTTT.

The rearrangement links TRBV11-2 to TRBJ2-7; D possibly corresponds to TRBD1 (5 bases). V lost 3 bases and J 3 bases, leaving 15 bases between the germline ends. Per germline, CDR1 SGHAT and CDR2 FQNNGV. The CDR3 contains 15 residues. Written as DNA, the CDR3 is TGTGCCAGCAGCTTCGGACACCACCAATTCTACGAGCAGTACTTC. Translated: CASSFGHHQFYEQYF.

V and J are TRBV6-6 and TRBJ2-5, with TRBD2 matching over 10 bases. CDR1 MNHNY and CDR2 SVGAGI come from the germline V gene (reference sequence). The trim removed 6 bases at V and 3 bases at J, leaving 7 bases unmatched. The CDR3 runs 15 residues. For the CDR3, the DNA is TGTGCCAGCAGGCCTACCGGACTAGCGGAAGAGACCCAGTACTTC. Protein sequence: CASRPTGLAEETQYF.

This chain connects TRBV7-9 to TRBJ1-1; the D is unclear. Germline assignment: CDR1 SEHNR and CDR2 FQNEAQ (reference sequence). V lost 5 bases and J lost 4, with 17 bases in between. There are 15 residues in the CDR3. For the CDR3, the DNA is TGTGCCAGCAGCCAACTAGATATTGGCGGCACTGAAGCTTTCTTT. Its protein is CASSQLDIGGTEAFF.

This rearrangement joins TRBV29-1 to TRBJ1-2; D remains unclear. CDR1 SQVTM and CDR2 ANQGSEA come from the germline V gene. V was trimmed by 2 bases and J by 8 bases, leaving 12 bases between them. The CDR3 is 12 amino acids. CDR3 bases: TGCAGCGTTGAAACCCGCGATTGGGGCTACACCTTC. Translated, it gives CSVETRDWGYTF.

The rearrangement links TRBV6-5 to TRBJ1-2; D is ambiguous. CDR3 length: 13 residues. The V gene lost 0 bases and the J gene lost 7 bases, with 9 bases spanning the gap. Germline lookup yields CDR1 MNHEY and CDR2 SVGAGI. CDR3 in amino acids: CASSYSNSLGYTF. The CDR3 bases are TGTGCCAGCAGTTACTCGAACAGCCTTGGCTACACCTTC.

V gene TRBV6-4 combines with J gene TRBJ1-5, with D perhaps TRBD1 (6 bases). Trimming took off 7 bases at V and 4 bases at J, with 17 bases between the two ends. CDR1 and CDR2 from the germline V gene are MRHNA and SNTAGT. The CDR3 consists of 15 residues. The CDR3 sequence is CASTLRDMGNQPQHF. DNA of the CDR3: TGTGCCAGCACTTTACGGGACATGGGAAATCAGCCCCAGCATTTT.

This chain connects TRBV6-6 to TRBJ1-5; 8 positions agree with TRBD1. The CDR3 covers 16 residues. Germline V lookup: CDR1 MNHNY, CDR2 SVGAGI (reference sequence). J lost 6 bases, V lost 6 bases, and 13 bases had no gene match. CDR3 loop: CASSRAHQGARQPQHF. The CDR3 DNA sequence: TGTGCCAGCAGCCGAGCTCACCAGGGGGCGCGTCAGCCCCAGCATTTT.

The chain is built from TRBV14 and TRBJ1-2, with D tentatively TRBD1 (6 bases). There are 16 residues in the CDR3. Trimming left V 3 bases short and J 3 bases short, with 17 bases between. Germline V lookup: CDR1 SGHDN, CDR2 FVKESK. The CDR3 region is CASSHPETGGDYGYTF. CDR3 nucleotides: TGTGCCAGCAGCCATCCTGAGACAGGCGGAGACTATGGCTACACCTTC.

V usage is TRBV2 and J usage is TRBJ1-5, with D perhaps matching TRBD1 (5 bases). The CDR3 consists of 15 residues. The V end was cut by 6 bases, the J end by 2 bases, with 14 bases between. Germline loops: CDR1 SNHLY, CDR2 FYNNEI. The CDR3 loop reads CASRDHDSRNQPQHF. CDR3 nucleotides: TGTGCCAGCAGGGACCACGACAGCCGCAATCAGCCCCAGCATTTT.

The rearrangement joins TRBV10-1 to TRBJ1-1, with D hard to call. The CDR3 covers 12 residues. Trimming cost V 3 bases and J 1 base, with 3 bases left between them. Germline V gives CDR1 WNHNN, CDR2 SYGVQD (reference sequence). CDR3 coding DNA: TGCGCCAGCAGTGACCGGAACACTGAAGCTTTCTTT. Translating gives CASSDRNTEAFF.

As DNA, the CDR3 is TGTGCCAGCAGTTACGCGGGGGGCGAGCAGTACTTC. It encodes CASSYAGGEQYF. The genes are TRBV6-5 and TRBJ2-7, with 8 positions matching TRBD2. The CDR3 length is 12 residues. Germline CDR1 MNHEY, CDR2 SVGAGI. Germline trimming cut 2 bases from V and 6 bases from J; bases unmatched to any gene: 0.

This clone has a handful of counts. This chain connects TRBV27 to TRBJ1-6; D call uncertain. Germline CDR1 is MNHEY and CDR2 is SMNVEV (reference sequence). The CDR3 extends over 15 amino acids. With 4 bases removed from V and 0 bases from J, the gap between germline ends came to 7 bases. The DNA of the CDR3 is TGTGCCAGCAGTTACGGGGTCTCCTATAATTCACCCCTCCACTTT. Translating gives CASSYGVSYNSPLHF.

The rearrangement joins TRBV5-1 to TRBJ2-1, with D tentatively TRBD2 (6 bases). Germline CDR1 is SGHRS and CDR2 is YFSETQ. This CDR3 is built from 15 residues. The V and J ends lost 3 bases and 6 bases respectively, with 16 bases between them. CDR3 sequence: CASSYNGGASNEQFF. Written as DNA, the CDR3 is TGCGCCAGCAGCTATAACGGCGGGGCGAGCAATGAGCAGTTCTTC.

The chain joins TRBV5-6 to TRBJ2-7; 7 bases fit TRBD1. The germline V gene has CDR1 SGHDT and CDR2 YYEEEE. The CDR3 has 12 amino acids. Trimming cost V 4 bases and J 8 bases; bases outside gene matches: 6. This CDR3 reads CASSLAGGQQYV. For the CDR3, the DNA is TGTGCCAGCAGCCTAGCAGGGGGACAGCAGTACGTC.